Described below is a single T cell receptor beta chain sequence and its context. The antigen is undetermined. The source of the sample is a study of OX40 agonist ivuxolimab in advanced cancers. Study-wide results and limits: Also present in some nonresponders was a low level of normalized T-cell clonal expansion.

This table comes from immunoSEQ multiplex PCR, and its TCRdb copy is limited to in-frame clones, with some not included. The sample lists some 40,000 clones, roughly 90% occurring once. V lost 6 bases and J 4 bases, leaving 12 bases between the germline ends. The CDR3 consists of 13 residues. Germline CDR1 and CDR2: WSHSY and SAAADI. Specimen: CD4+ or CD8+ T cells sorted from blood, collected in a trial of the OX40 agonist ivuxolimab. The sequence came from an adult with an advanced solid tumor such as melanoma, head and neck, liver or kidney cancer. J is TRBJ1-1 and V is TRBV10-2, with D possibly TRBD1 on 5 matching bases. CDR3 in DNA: TGCGCCAGCAGAAGACCGGGGGGCACTGAAGCTTTCTTT. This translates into CASRRPGGTEAFF.